The 17 T cell receptor beta chains presented below share a single source sample, sequenced in a study of siplizumab effects on memory and regulatory T cells. Only in-frame clones appear in the TCRdb table, and some are missing; sequencing was by immunoSEQ multiplex PCR. The table records 90,000 to 110,000 clones, under 95% of them present only once. Sequencing was done on a sample of Tregs sorted from blood. The receptor set was obtained from a human donor in good health.

This chain uses TRBV9 with TRBJ1-2; no firm D call. The CDR3 has 13 residues. V was shortened by 2 bases and J by 8 bases, with 13 bases between the two germline ends. Germline CDR1 and CDR2: SGDLS and YYNGEE. The CDR3 DNA is TGTGCCAGCAGCGTTGGCGCAATAGGGGGCTACACCTTC. Translated, it gives CASSVGAIGGYTF.

This sequence joins TRBV27 and TRBJ2-7, with D maybe TRBD1 (6 bases). V lost 5 bases to trimming and J lost 2 bases, with 10 bases between them. Germline V gene data show CDR1 as MNHEY and CDR2 as SMNVEV (reference sequence). The CDR3 extends over 13 amino acids. The CDR3 here is CASSRQAPYEQYF. Here the CDR3 DNA reads TGTGCCAGCAGTAGACAGGCTCCCTACGAGCAGTACTTC.

The genes are TRBV19 and TRBJ1-2, with TRBD1 as a possible D gene (5 bases). The germline V and J ends were trimmed by 3 bases and 6 bases, with 17 bases remaining between them. Germline-derived CDR1 and CDR2 are LNHDA and SQIVND (reference sequence). CDR3 length equals 15 residues. The CDR3 protein is CASSMNSARGDGYTF. Here the CDR3 DNA reads TGTGCCAGTAGTATGAACAGCGCCCGGGGGGATGGCTACACCTTC.

The chain has TRBV10-3 and TRBJ2-7, with D maybe TRBD1 (6 bases). Germline CDR1 is ENHRY and CDR2 is SYGVKD. This CDR3 has 15 amino acids. Trimming stripped 1 base from V and 5 bases from J, with 15 bases between. CDR3 sequence: CAISELAGQPNEQYF. The CDR3 DNA sequence: TGTGCCATCAGTGAGTTAGCAGGACAGCCTAACGAGCAGTACTTC.

The chain links TRBV5-1 to TRBJ1-1; 9 bases match TRBD1. The germline V gene encodes CDR1 SGHRS and CDR2 YFSETQ. The junction had 5 bases not matched to a gene; V was cut back by 3 bases and J by 5 bases. The CDR3 is 14 residues long. CDR3 residues: CASSSQGARTEAFF. CDR3 nucleotides: TGCGCCAGCAGCTCACAGGGGGCGAGAACTGAAGCTTTCTTT.

This rearrangement joins TRBV7-3 to TRBJ2-7; TRBD2 aligns across 11 bases. The junction had 7 bases not matched to a gene; V was cut back by 5 bases and J by 4 bases. The CDR3 loop spans 15 amino acids. Looked up from germline, CDR1 is SGHTA and CDR2 is FQGTGA. The CDR3 region is CASSQNSGREYEQYF. The CDR3 DNA reads TGTGCCAGCAGCCAAAATAGCGGGAGGGAGTACGAGCAGTACTTC.

The chain combines TRBV10-3 with TRBJ2-3; 8 nucleotides line up with TRBD2. The V and J ends lost 6 bases and 5 bases, in that order; junction bases with no gene match: 4. Germline CDR1 is ENHRY and CDR2 is SYGVKD. This CDR3 has 13 amino acids. The CDR3 region is CAIRRGALDTQYF. Here the CDR3 DNA reads TGTGCCATCAGGCGGGGGGCTTTAGATACGCAGTATTTT.

The chain employs TRBV7-9 and TRBJ1-3; D is ambiguous. Per germline, CDR1 SEHNR and CDR2 FQNEAQ (reference sequence). V was pared by 3 bases and J by 0 bases, with 9 bases between. The CDR3 runs to 15 residues. DNA of the CDR3: TGTGCCAGCAGCTTTTGGGCAGGCTCTGGAAACACCATATATTTT. Translating it yields CASSFWAGSGNTIYF.

V usage is TRBV4-2 and J usage is TRBJ2-7, with D possibly being TRBD2 (6 bases). The germline V and J ends were trimmed by 1 base and 3 bases, with 16 bases remaining between them. The CDR3 contains 16 residues. CDR1 and CDR2 (germline): LGHNA, YNFKEQ. CDR3 nucleotides: TGTGCCAGCAGCCAAGTGCCCGGGACTGGGAACTACGAGCAGTACTTC. This sequence encodes CASSQVPGTGNYEQYF.

V and J are TRBV6-5 and TRBJ2-7; 7 positions match TRBD1. V was clipped by 2 bases and J by 3 bases; unmatched bases: 1. The CDR3 consists of 13 residues. CDR1 and CDR2 from the germline V gene are MNHEY and SVGAGI. Written as DNA, the CDR3 is TGTGCCAGCAGTTACGGGACAGTCTACGAGCAGTACTTC. The encoded protein is CASSYGTVYEQYF.

The chain uses TRBV9 and TRBJ2-1; TRBD2 matches at 10 bases. The CDR3 covers 15 residues. After removal of 2 bases from V and 8 bases from J, the junction contained 7 bases not matched to a gene. Germline loops: CDR1 SGDLS, CDR2 YYNGEE. The CDR3 reads CASSVAPSGSDEQFF. The CDR3 region has the DNA TGTGCCAGCAGCGTGGCCCCTAGCGGGAGTGATGAGCAGTTCTTC.

The chain recombines TRBV7-9 with TRBJ1-3; D ambiguous. This CDR3 has 17 residues. V was clipped by 3 bases and J by 0 bases, with 15 bases between them. Looked up from germline, CDR1 is SEHNR and CDR2 is FQNEAQ (reference sequence). This chain's CDR3 is CASSFQTGDFSGNTIYF. CDR3 sequence (DNA): TGTGCCAGCAGCTTCCAAACCGGAGATTTCTCTGGAAACACCATATATTTT. The complete variable domain, with remaining parts taken from reference TRBV7-9 and TRBJ1-3, reads DTGVSQNPRHKITKRGQNVTFRCDPISEHNRLYWYRQTLGQGPEFLTYFQNEAQLEKSRLLSDRFSAERPKGSFSTLEIQRTEQGDSAMYLCASSFQTGDFSGNTIYFGEGSWLTVV.

The chain links TRBV11-2 to TRBJ2-3; a possible D gene is TRBD2 (6 bases). The CDR3 covers 18 residues. V lost 5 bases and J lost 0, with 21 bases in between. Germline-derived CDR1 and CDR2 are SGHAT and FQNNGV. The CDR3 loop reads CASSRTSLLGGSTDTQYF. DNA for the CDR3: TGTGCCAGCAGCCGAACTTCTTTACTGGGGGGTAGCACAGATACGCAGTATTTT.

The chain employs TRBV12-2 and TRBJ2-5; no check of the table's D call, TRBD1, against the DNA was made. The assigned J gene may be wrong: the sequence end matches TRBJ2-7 better. TRBV12-2 is labeled a pseudogene. The CDR3 sequence is 14 residues long. CDR3 coding DNA: TGTGCAAGTCGCCGGACAGGGGAGAATTCCGAGCAGTACTTC. Amino acids: CASRRTGENSEQYF.

This rearrangement joins TRBV4-1 to TRBJ2-1; 9 nucleotides line up with TRBD2. The CDR3 spans 15 residues. V trimming: 1 base; J trimming: 10 bases; junction bases outside the gene matches: 8. Germline V lookup: CDR1 MGHRA, CDR2 YSYEKL. The DNA of the CDR3 is TGCGCCAGCAGCCAAGGTCGTCTAGCGGGAAACGAGCAGTTCTTC. It is translated as CASSQGRLAGNEQFF.

This chain connects TRBV14 to TRBJ1-2; a weak D match, TRBD1 (5 bases). Germline lookup yields CDR1 SGHDN and CDR2 FVKESK. Trimming removed 4 bases at V and 8 bases at J, with 17 bases between. The CDR3 covers 14 residues. CDR3 nucleotide sequence: TGTGCCAGCAGCCCTACGGGGGGACGAGGCGGCTACACCTTC. Amino acids: CASSPTGGRGGYTF.

The chain has TRBV19 and TRBJ2-3; perhaps TRBD1 as D (5 bases). The V and J ends lost 3 bases and 5 bases respectively, with 9 bases between them. CDR3 length: 13 residues. Looked up from germline, CDR1 is LNHDA and CDR2 is SQIVND (reference sequence). This CDR3 reads CASSIGREDTQYF. Written as DNA, the CDR3 is TGTGCCAGTAGTATCGGCAGGGAAGATACGCAGTATTTT.